This T cell receptor (beta chain) was recovered during a study of blood T cell repertoires in COVID-19. Study-level information: Italy, Spain and the United States were the sources of the convalescent and acute COVID-19 samples. T cells, B-cell-depleted T cells, or PBMCs supplied cDNA or gDNA.

Per the original data handling: Estimates of nucleated cell counts were drawn from the amplification of reference gene primers. Here immunoSEQ multiplex PCR was the method, and the copy in TCRdb shows in-frame clones only, minus some. Clone size and the V and J calls come from that table; the DNA yielded D and trimming. The sample lists about 120,000 clones; around 78% were seen once. Trimming removed 1 base from V and 4 bases from J; junction bases left unmatched: 6. Germline V lookup: CDR1 SGHAT, CDR2 FQNNGV. CDR3 size: 15 residues. This sequence was found in a man in his sixties or seventies with acute or convalescent COVID-19. This chain connects TRBV11-2 to TRBJ1-2, with 7 bases fitting TRBD1. Sequenced material: peripheral blood. CDR3 in amino acids: CASSLGRGPRYGYTF. The CDR3 DNA is TGTGCCAGCAGCTTAGGGAGGGGGCCTCGCTATGGCTACACCTTC. The whole variable domain, filled in from reference TRBV11-2 and TRBJ1-2, reads EAGVAQSPRYKIIEKRQSVAFWCNPISGHATLYWYQQILGQGPKLLIQFQNNGVVDDSQLPKDRFSAERLKGVDSTLKIQPAKLEDSAVYLCASSLGRGPRYGYTFGSGTRLTVV.